The following is a T cell receptor (beta chain) sequence with its context. Its specificity is unknown. The record originates from a study of memory CD4+ T cells and cytomegalovirus serostatus. CDR3 length: 15 amino acids. With V trimmed by 0 bases and J by 2 bases, 3 bases remained unmatched. Study-wide results and caveats: CD4+ memory repertoires contained 67 of 164 reported CMV TCRbeta sequences.

The method was immunoSEQ multiplex PCR; TCRdb's version includes in-frame clones alone and lacks a portion of them. The table lists tens of thousands of clones, roughly four fifths of them singletons. The sort gate was single viable CD3+CD4+CD8-CD45RO+ cells for memory CD4+ T cells. Serum IgG to CMV pp150, pp28, p38 and p52 defined serostatus. Sequenced input: memory CD4+ T cells from blood. The sequence was obtained from an adult in good health and CMV-seronegative. The V and J genes are TRBV23-1 and TRBJ1-1; 7 bases map to TRBD1. TRBV23-1 is identified as an open reading frame with a role that is uncertain. The CDR3 sequence: CASSQSRTGNTEAFF. CDR3 sequence (DNA): TGCGCCAGCAGTCAATCCCGGACAGGAAACACTGAAGCTTTCTTT.